The present TCR beta chain was sequenced within a study of blood T cell repertoires in COVID-19 (dated by TCRdb to 2020 to 2021). About the full investigation: Samples covering the acute and convalescent phases of COVID-19 were provided by collaborators in the United States, Italy and Spain. The repertoires were released in a freely available public database meant as a resource for research on the immune response to SARS-CoV-2. The dataset comprised deeply sampled blood TCRbeta repertoires from subjects exposed to, actively infected with, or recovered from COVID-19. A de-identified subject ID, COVID-19 status, age in years and sex were almost always included in the sample metadata. The samples were drawn from the first 160 participants of the ongoing ImmuneRACE study and from 1,200 or so subjects provided by 6 global collaborators. The material from the prospective study consisted of cDNA or gDNA derived from T cells, B-cell-depleted T cells, or PBMCs. HLA class I and class II types, where available, came from metadata supplied by the sample provider rather than from assay-based typing. Overall study results and their limits: Clinical and demographic metadata were provided uncurated, with the amount varying by source and participant.

V gives up 8 bases and J gives up 1 base, and the segment between their germline ends measures 15 bases. Its CDR3 holds 16 amino acids, cysteine through phenylalanine. Only the CDR3 portion is preserved as DNA: 48 bases, with reading frame beginning at the first base. The germline V gene (reference sequence) provides CDR1 LNHDA and CDR2 SQIVND. Another Seattle source contributed samples from volunteer blood donors who had recovered from COVID-19. Each collaborating institution followed its own protocols to collect whole blood in K2EDTA tubes. For TCRbeta analysis, collaborators shipped samples as frozen whole blood, isolated PBMCs, or DNA extracted from either of those sample types. TCRbeta CDR3 regions were amplified from genomic DNA by means of the immunoSEQ Assay, a bias-controlled multiplex PCR. The paper's data handling went like this. Within the assay, amplification of reference gene primers was used to estimate how many nucleated cells each sample contained. To quantify the absolute abundance of each unique TCRbeta CDR3 rearrangement, sequence reads were collapsed and filtered. For each sample, productive Simpson clonality was calculated by taking the square root of Simpson's diversity index across productive rearrangements. In TCRdb, the immuneACCESS table is reduced to in-frame sequences with V and J assigned. These tables do not hold every clone; where another copy was compared, an unresolved V gene accounts for under half, and the others remain unexplained. The D gene and trimming were derived from the DNA, and the V and J assignments and clone size from that table. The sample includes 250,000 to 350,000 clones, with approximately 91% observed a single time. 0.85% to 1% of the sample is held by the ten biggest clonotypes.

Regarding this clone: Its cognate antigen has yet to be identified. Qualities for individual bases were not recorded, and no much larger clone is one base off.

The chain is made from TRBV19 and TRBJ1-6; the D gene is possibly TRBD1, with 5 bases matching. The clonotype originates from a woman in her thirties or forties who had recovered from COVID-19. The sample consisted of peripheral blood. The CDR3 here reads CASEPGLGSYNSPLHF. The sequenced DNA: TGTGCCAGTGAACCGGGACTAGGATCCTATAATTCACCCCTCCACTTT.